This T cell receptor beta chain was identified in a study of PD-1 blockade in mismatch repair-deficient tumors. Whole-study findings and limits: After pembrolizumab, tumor-resident clones rose rapidly, then generally contracted before radiologic responses.

Every patient had mismatch repair deficiency by PCR or immunohistochemistry. The TCR-sequenced patients were a few responders to pembrolizumab. V gave up 2 bases and J gave up 10 bases, with 7 bases separating them. Germline loops: CDR1 SGHRS, CDR2 YFSETQ. This CDR3 spans 11 amino acids. Libraries were prepared by immunoSEQ multiplex PCR; TCRdb keeps only in-frame clonotypes and omits some of them. The profile shows 120,000 or so clones, 86% of them singletons. Of note for this clone: Its specificity is unknown.

The chain couples TRBV5-1 to TRBJ2-1; no reliable D call. The sample was peripheral blood, taken 44 weeks after starting pembrolizumab. The TCR sequence derives from an adult with mismatch repair-deficient cancer. The CDR3 nucleotides are TGCGCCAGCAGCTTTGGAACGGAGCAGTTCTTC. Translating it yields CASSFGTEQFF.